A single sample gave rise to the 32 T cell receptor beta chains below, sequenced in a study of beta chain features in type 1 diabetes. The study, taken as a whole, reports: TCRB CDR3s were moderately but significantly shorter in Type 1 diabetes patients in all four CD4+ subsets.

Of the isolated RNA, all was reverse transcribed, and so the sequenced material was expressed TCRB transcripts. Method: immunoSEQ multiplex PCR; TCRdb's copy keeps in-frame clones and lacks some. The sample contains roughly 730,000 clones, over 10% of which appear only once. Their specific antigens are unknown. The sequenced material came from naive CD4+ T cells from blood. All receptors come from a man aged 18-30 years with type 1 diabetes.

In its sample, this clone was seen a few times. The chain links TRBV5-1 to TRBJ2-5, with TRBD2 matching 11 bases. With 4 bases clipped from V and 1 base from J, the junction kept 6 bases outside the gene matches. Germline V gene lookup returns CDR1 SGHRS and CDR2 YFSETQ. The CDR3 spans 16 residues. The CDR3 DNA reads TGCGCCAGCAGCCCGGGACTAGCGGTAGCCCAAGAGACCCAGTACTTC. Protein product: CASSPGLAVAQETQYF.

This chain links TRBV7-2 with TRBJ2-1; 12 nucleotides line up with TRBD2. The CDR3 totals 15 residues. Germline CDR1 and CDR2: SGHTA and FQGNSA. V shed 5 bases and J 8 bases; nucleotides not matched to a gene: 7. The CDR3 reads CASSISSGGADEQFF. CDR3 nucleotide sequence: TGTGCCAGCAGCATTTCTAGCGGGGGGGCCGATGAGCAGTTCTTC. The full variable domain, completed using reference TRBV7-2 and TRBJ2-1, is GAGVSQSPSNKVTEKGKDVELRCDPISGHTALYWYRQSLGQGLEFLIYFQGNSAPDKSGLPSDRFSAERTGGSVSTLTIQRTQQEDSAVYLCASSISSGGADEQFFGPGTRLTVL.

J is TRBJ1-2 and V is TRBV2; TRBD1 is a possible D gene (5 bases). The CDR3 sequence is 14 residues long. Trimming stripped 6 bases from V and 5 bases from J, with 16 bases between. CDR1 and CDR2 (germline): SNHLY, FYNNEI. This CDR3 is CASRSTESSYGYTF. The DNA for the CDR3 is TGTGCCAGCAGATCGACAGAGTCCTCGTATGGCTACACCTTC.

This chain connects TRBV4-1 to TRBJ2-3; 9 bases line up with TRBD1. This CDR3 is 19 amino acids long. Germline CDR1 reads MGHRA; CDR2 reads YSYEKL. Trimming took 0 bases from V and 3 from J; bases not matched to a gene: 13. The CDR3 DNA reads TGCGCCAGCAGCCAAGATAGCGGCTTCGGGACAGGGAAAACAGATACGCAGTATTTT. Its translation: CASSQDSGFGTGKTDTQYF.

This clone turned up a few times. The chain couples TRBV2 to TRBJ1-6; D unclear. In germline, CDR1 is SNHLY, CDR2 FYNNEI. This CDR3 contains 14 residues. V was pared by 4 bases and J by 6 bases, with 10 bases between. This CDR3 reads CASSAGLTNSPLHF. In nucleotides, the CDR3 is TGTGCCAGCAGTGCAGGACTGACTAATTCACCCCTCCACTTT.

This clone was observed a handful of times. The chain recombines TRBV4-1 with TRBJ2-5; D unclear. The V gene lost 0 bases and the J gene lost 5 bases, with 13 bases spanning the gap. Germline values: CDR1 MGHRA, CDR2 YSYEKL. CDR3 length: 15 amino acids. Here the CDR3 reads CASSQDLKGRETQYF. The CDR3, as DNA: TGCGCCAGCAGCCAAGATCTGAAGGGTCGGGAGACCCAGTACTTC.

The chain couples TRBV7-9 to TRBJ2-7; D remains unclear. The V gene's germline CDR1 is SEHNR and CDR2 FQNEAQ (reference sequence). The CDR3 spans 13 residues. Trimming pared 5 bases from V and 0 bases from J, leaving 8 bases between. The DNA of the CDR3 is TGTGCCAGCAGCCGGTACCTCTCCTACGAGCAGTACTTC. As protein: CASSRYLSYEQYF.

This clone has only a few counts. The chain uses TRBV29-1 and TRBJ2-7, with TRBD2 identical over 7 bases. The CDR3 runs to 14 residues. Per germline, CDR1 SQVTM and CDR2 ANQGSEA. With 6 bases clipped from V and 1 base from J, the junction kept 9 bases outside the gene matches. CDR3 DNA: TGCAGCGTGGCGTTGGGGGGGAATTCCTACGAGCAGTACTTC. Protein product: CSVALGGNSYEQYF.

The J gene is TRBJ2-1, the V gene TRBV7-2; D perhaps matches TRBD1 (5 bases). This CDR3 comprises 13 residues. V was trimmed by 3 bases and J by 6 bases, leaving 9 bases between them. The V gene's germline CDR1 is SGHTA and CDR2 FQGNSA. The CDR3 nucleotides are TGTGCCAGCAGCTTGGGGCCTTCCAATGAGCAGTTCTTC. Translating it yields CASSLGPSNEQFF.

This chain links TRBV11-2 with TRBJ1-1; 8 bases map to TRBD1. Germline assignment: CDR1 SGHAT and CDR2 FQNNGV. V lost 5 bases to trimming and J lost 3 bases; unmatched junction nucleotides: 5. CDR3 length equals 14 residues. The CDR3 DNA is TGTGCCAGCAGCACGCGGACAGGGTACACTGAAGCTTTCTTT. Translating it yields CASSTRTGYTEAFF.

This clone has just a few counts. The chain joins TRBV6-5 to TRBJ2-1, with TRBD1 identical over 8 bases. CDR3 length: 15 residues. V shed 5 bases and J 5 bases; nucleotides not matched to a gene: 8. The germline V gene has CDR1 MNHEY and CDR2 SVGAGI. The CDR3 protein is CASSTLRGQNNEQFF. DNA for the CDR3: TGTGCCAGCAGTACCCTCAGGGGGCAGAACAATGAGCAGTTCTTC.

This clone has only a few counts. The V call is TRBV5-6, the J call TRBJ2-5; D is unclear. Looked up from germline, CDR1 is SGHDT and CDR2 is YYEEEE. Trimming stripped 0 bases from V and 2 bases from J, with 11 bases between. There are 15 residues in the CDR3. DNA for the CDR3: TGTGCCAGCAGCTTGGCTGGACCGTCGCAAGAGACCCAGTACTTC. This codes for CASSLAGPSQETQYF.

In this sample, this clone turned up a few times. This chain links TRBV7-9 with TRBJ2-1, with TRBD1 matching 7 bases. The ends lost 6 bases at V and 2 bases at J; junction bases unmatched: 7. CDR1 and CDR2 from the germline V gene are SEHNR and FQNEAQ (reference sequence). This CDR3 spans 15 amino acids. The CDR3 sequence is CASSTRGSPYNEQFF. In nucleotides, the CDR3 is TGTGCCAGCAGTACCAGGGGGTCCCCCTACAATGAGCAGTTCTTC.

In its sample, this clone was seen a few times. This chain links TRBV7-9 with TRBJ1-5; 11 bases agree with TRBD1. V lost 5 bases, J lost 6 bases, and 6 bases stayed unmatched. Germline V gene sequence: CDR1 SEHNR, CDR2 FQNEAQ (reference sequence). The CDR3 covers 15 residues. The CDR3 sequence: CASSPGTGGVQPQHF. The CDR3, as DNA: TGTGCCAGCAGCCCCGGGACAGGGGGTGTTCAGCCCCAGCATTTT.

This clone appeared a few times. The chain employs TRBV18 and TRBJ2-7; TRBD1 is a possible D gene (6 bases). Germline V gives CDR1 KGHSH, CDR2 LQKENI. Trimming pared 4 bases from V and 5 bases from J, leaving 21 bases between. This CDR3 spans 16 amino acids. CDR3 region: CASSLRTDPFGHEQYF. For the CDR3, the DNA is TGTGCCAGCTCACTTCGGACAGACCCCTTTGGACACGAGCAGTACTTC.

In this sample, this clone turned up a few times. This chain joins TRBV5-4 and TRBJ2-7; 9 nucleotides agree with TRBD1. The CDR3 has 14 amino acids. Germline CDR1 and CDR2: SGHNT and YYREEE (reference sequence). V lost 3 bases, J lost 2 bases, and 3 bases stayed unmatched. The CDR3 region is CASSWGDRAYEQYF. CDR3 nucleotide sequence: TGTGCCAGCAGCTGGGGGGACAGGGCCTACGAGCAGTACTTC.

This clone has just a few counts. The genes are TRBV25-1 and TRBJ2-3, with D uncertain. The CDR3 extends over 13 amino acids. CDR1 is MGHDK, CDR2 SYGVNS, per germline. The V end lost 6 bases, the J end lost 5 bases, and 12 bases lay between the germline ends. The chain's CDR3 is CASRPRPGDTQYF. CDR3 coding DNA: TGTGCCAGCAGACCAAGACCCGGAGATACGCAGTATTTT.

The chain uses TRBV28 and TRBJ1-1; the match to TRBD1 covers 7 bases. The junction had 4 bases not matched to a gene; V was cut back by 6 bases and J by 0 bases. The germline CDR1 and CDR2 sequences are MDHEN and SYDVKM. This CDR3 contains 14 residues. The CDR3 reads CASSFDRVNTEAFF. In nucleotides, the CDR3 is TGTGCCAGCAGCTTCGACAGGGTGAACACTGAAGCTTTCTTT.

This clone was recorded a few times. The identical CDR3 is also encoded by other nucleotide sequences in the sample. V gene TRBV15 combines with J gene TRBJ2-5; D unclear. V was clipped by 0 bases and J by 5 bases, with 4 bases between them. The CDR3 length is 12 residues. CDR1 LNHNV and CDR2 YYDKDF come from the germline V gene (reference sequence). CDR3 coding DNA: TGTGCCACCAGCAGAGATAGGGAGACCCAGTACTTC. This translates into CATSRDRETQYF.

The V and J genes are TRBV9 and TRBJ2-6; D ambiguous. Per germline, CDR1 SGDLS and CDR2 YYNGEE. V shed 5 bases and J shed 0 bases, with 12 bases lying between them. The CDR3 is 16 amino acids. The CDR3 protein is CASSSSQHSGANVLTF. The DNA for the CDR3 is TGTGCCAGCAGTTCTTCACAGCACTCTGGGGCCAACGTCCTGACTTTC. Combining the CDR3 with reference TRBV9 and TRBJ2-6 gives the whole variable domain DSGVTQTPKHLITATGQRVTLRCSPRSGDLSVYWYQQSLDQGLQFLIQYYNGEERAKGNILERFSAQQFPDLHSELNLSSLELGDSALYFCASSSSQHSGANVLTFGAGSRLTVL.

This chain joins TRBV2 and TRBJ2-7, with TRBD2 matching 11 bases. The CDR3 loop spans 14 amino acids. The germline V gene has CDR1 SNHLY and CDR2 FYNNEI. The trim removed 6 bases at V and 4 bases at J, leaving 5 bases unmatched. The CDR3 DNA reads as TGTGCCAGCAGGGTTACTAGCGGGGGATACGAGCAGTACTTC. Its protein product is CASRVTSGGYEQYF.

This clone has a handful of counts. This sequence joins TRBV4-1 and TRBJ1-5, with 7 bases aligning to TRBD1. Germline-derived CDR1 and CDR2 are MGHRA and YSYEKL. The J segment lost 0 bases and the V segment lost 1 base, leaving 6 bases of the junction unmatched. There are 17 residues in the CDR3. The CDR3 sequence: CASSQGQGGYSNQPQHF. CDR3 nucleotide sequence: TGCGCCAGCAGCCAAGGGCAGGGGGGTTATAGCAATCAGCCCCAGCATTTT.

This clone appeared a few times. V and J are TRBV29-1 and TRBJ2-1; no firm D call. The V and J ends lost 4 bases and 4 bases respectively, with 11 bases between them. Per the germline V gene, CDR1 is SQVTM and CDR2 is ANQGSEA. This CDR3 is built from 13 residues. The DNA of the CDR3 is TGCAGCGTTGTCCGATTTCCTTACAATGAGCAGTTCTTC. The encoded protein is CSVVRFPYNEQFF.

The rearrangement uses TRBV2 and TRBJ1-5; D gene uncertain. Germline V lookup: CDR1 SNHLY, CDR2 FYNNEI. V gave up 7 bases and J gave up 6 bases, with 16 bases separating them. This CDR3 contains 14 residues. This CDR3 is CASTWGEGGQPQHF. The DNA of the CDR3 is TGTGCCAGCACCTGGGGTGAGGGCGGTCAGCCCCAGCATTTT.

V is TRBV7-6 and J is TRBJ2-7; 10 bases align to TRBD1. The CDR3 covers 14 residues. The germline V gene encodes CDR1 SGHVS and CDR2 FNYEAQ. V lost 6 bases and J lost 12; bases outside the gene matches: 14. The CDR3 loop is CASRPGQGTKVLYF. CDR3 bases: TGTGCCAGCAGACCGGGACAGGGGACAAAGGTCTTGTACTTC.

This clone was seen a handful of times. The genes are TRBV13 and TRBJ1-4; 7 bases fit TRBD1. Germline V gives CDR1 PRHDT, CDR2 FYEKMQ (reference sequence). Germline trimming cut 2 bases from V and 5 bases from J; bases unmatched to any gene: 8. The CDR3 is 16 amino acids. CDR3 amino acids: CASSLRRGQKNEKLFF. Written as DNA, the CDR3 is TGTGCCAGCAGCTTAAGACGGGGACAGAAAAATGAAAAACTGTTTTTT.

The chain couples TRBV28 to TRBJ2-4; TRBD2 might be the D (6 bases). This CDR3 has 16 residues. Trimming left V 4 bases short and J 2 bases short, with 15 bases between. Germline values: CDR1 MDHEN, CDR2 SYDVKM. DNA for the CDR3: TGTGCCAGCAGTTCGAACTTGGGGGGAACCAAAAACATTCAGTACTTC. Protein: CASSSNLGGTKNIQYF.

With regard to this clone: The sample holds other DNA sequences that translate to the same CDR3. The gene calls are TRBV29-1 and TRBJ1-5; 7 nucleotides match TRBD1. The J segment lost 6 bases and the V segment lost 5 bases, leaving 4 bases of the junction unmatched. Germline CDR1 and CDR2: SQVTM and ANQGSEA. The CDR3 totals 12 residues. The CDR3 spells CSVRQGGQPQHF. The CDR3 DNA is TGCAGCGTTCGACAGGGAGGTCAGCCCCAGCATTTT.

The rearrangement joins TRBV15 to TRBJ2-7; the D gene is possibly TRBD2 (5 bases). Germline lookup yields CDR1 LNHNV and CDR2 YYDKDF (reference sequence). CDR3 length equals 13 residues. V gave up 6 bases and J gave up 1 base, with 10 bases separating them. The CDR3 DNA is TGTGCCACCAGTGTAAGGGAGTCCTACGAGCAGTACTTC. This sequence encodes CATSVRESYEQYF.

This clone was recorded a few times. The chain has TRBV4-1 and TRBJ1-5; 9 nucleotides agree with TRBD1. V lost 5 bases and J lost 2; bases outside the gene matches: 7. The germline V gene has CDR1 MGHRA and CDR2 YSYEKL. The CDR3 runs 16 residues. Here the CDR3 DNA reads TGCGCCAGCAGCTGGACAGGGGAGGCCGGCAATCAGCCCCAGCATTTT. It specifies CASSWTGEAGNQPQHF.

The table lists this clone with a few counts. The junction and the germline gene differ at one end; a read error may be behind it. This sequence joins TRBV6-1 and TRBJ2-1; D is tentatively TRBD1 or TRBD2 (5 bases each). This CDR3 region has 16 residues. Germline assignment: CDR1 MNHNS and CDR2 SASEGT. CDR3 nucleotides: TGTGCCATCAGTGAGCTGACGGGGCCTACCAACAATGAGCAGTTCTTC. Amino acid sequence: CAISELTGPTNNEQFF.

CDR3 protein: CASSTTGGLSSPLHF. CDR3 bases: TGTGCCAGCAGCACGACAGGGGGCTTAAGTTCACCCCTCCACTTT. The J gene is TRBJ1-6, the V gene TRBV9; 10 bases agree with TRBD1. Germline CDR1 is SGDLS and CDR2 is YYNGEE. The V gene end was trimmed by 4 bases and the J gene end by 9 bases; junction bases not matched to a gene: 7. This CDR3 contains 15 residues.